One and the same sample provided the 16 T cell receptor beta chains below, sequenced in a study of beta chain features in type 1 diabetes. Study-level findings and limits: Moderate yet significant TCRB CDR3 shortening was seen in Type 1 diabetes patients in all four CD4+ subsets.

Expressed TCRB transcripts were sequenced because the entire RNA isolate underwent reverse transcription. Measured with immunoSEQ multiplex PCR; TCRdb has only the in-frame clones, and not every one. In the table there are about 180,000 clones, 6.5% to 8.5% of which are singletons. These receptors lack a known antigen. Sequencing input: central memory CD4+ T cells from blood. The origin of the receptors is a man between 18 and 29 years old with type 1 diabetes.

The chain uses TRBV2 and TRBJ2-1; D gene unclear. The germline V gene has CDR1 SNHLY and CDR2 FYNNEI. This CDR3 is built from 13 residues. Trimming cost V 2 bases and J 15 bases, with 17 bases left between them. The DNA of the CDR3 is TGTGCCAGCAGTGAAACGCGCAAAAACTCGGGGTTCTTC. Translated, it gives CASSETRKNSGFF.

The chain combines TRBV5-4 with TRBJ2-1, with D perhaps matching TRBD2 (6 bases). Germline assignment: CDR1 SGHNT and CDR2 YYREEE (reference sequence). Trimming took 4 bases from V and 0 from J, leaving 11 bases between them. This CDR3 comprises 15 residues. Here the CDR3 DNA reads TGTGCCAGCAGCCCCGGCGGGGACTCCTACAATGAGCAGTTCTTC. As protein: CASSPGGDSYNEQFF. The variable domain in full, completed from reference TRBV5-4 and TRBJ2-1, reads ETGVTQSPTHLIKTRGQQVTLRCSSQSGHNTVSWYQQALGQGPQFIFQYYREEENGRGNFPPRFSGLQFPNYSSELNVNALELDDSALYLCASSPGGDSYNEQFFGPGTRLTVL.

This sequence joins TRBV7-7 and TRBJ2-7, with D maybe TRBD1 (6 bases). This CDR3 spans 16 amino acids. Germline V lookup: CDR1 SSHAT, CDR2 FNYEAQ (reference sequence). V dropped 1 base and J dropped 4 bases, with 17 bases sitting between them. The CDR3 DNA follows: TGTGCCAGCAGCTTAGGACCAGGGGCCCTCCAATACGAGCAGTACTTC. Amino acids: CASSLGPGALQYEQYF.

CDR3 coding DNA: TGTGCCAGCAGCCAAGGCCCCCCCCAGCCTAGCGGGTACCACTACGAGCAGTACTTC. This codes for CASSQGPPQPSGYHYEQYF. This chain connects TRBV4-2 to TRBJ2-7; 8 bases align to TRBD2. The CDR3 has 19 residues. Germline V gives CDR1 LGHNA, CDR2 YNFKEQ. V was pared by 1 base and J by 3 bases, with 17 bases of the junction left unmatched.

The chain has TRBV18 and TRBJ1-6, with D uncertain. The CDR3 runs to 17 residues. The V gene's germline CDR1 is KGHSH and CDR2 LQKENI. V gave up 2 bases and J gave up 0 bases, with 11 bases separating them. The CDR3 DNA reads as TGTGCCAGCTCACCATACACAGAAGTCTCCTATAATTCACCCCTCCACTTT. Translation: CASSPYTEVSYNSPLHF.

This clone came up a few times. The sample has other DNA sequences that encode this CDR3 too. The chain joins TRBV20-1 to TRBJ1-2, with no clear D. The CDR3 sequence is 11 residues long. Germline V gives CDR1 DFQATT, CDR2 SNEGSKA (reference sequence). Deletions cut 3 bases from V and 3 bases from J, with 5 bases between. CDR3 in amino acids: CSASSYYGYTF. DNA of the CDR3: TGCAGTGCTAGTTCCTACTATGGCTACACCTTC.

This clone showed up just a few times. J is TRBJ2-3 and V is TRBV28; 10 bases agree with TRBD1. J lost 1 base, V lost 7 bases, and 2 bases had no gene match. The CDR3 length is 14 residues. The V gene's germline CDR1 is MDHEN and CDR2 SYDVKM. CDR3 DNA: TGTGCCAGCACCGGGACAGGGGGCACAGATACGCAGTATTTT. It encodes CASTGTGGTDTQYF.

This chain joins TRBV15 and TRBJ1-5; 7 bases map to TRBD1. This CDR3 has 14 residues. The V segment lost 7 bases and the J segment 7 bases; nucleotides outside the gene matches: 10. Germline V gene lookup returns CDR1 LNHNV and CDR2 YYDKDF (reference sequence). The CDR3: CATKLGQGDQPQHF. The DNA for the CDR3 is TGTGCCACCAAGCTCGGGCAGGGGGACCAGCCCCAGCATTTT.

The chain combines TRBV5-4 with TRBJ1-2; tentative D call: TRBD1 (6 bases). Germline CDR1 is SGHNT and CDR2 is YYREEE (reference sequence). The V gene lost 4 bases and the J gene lost 4 bases, with 23 bases spanning the gap. The CDR3 contains 17 residues. The CDR3 bases are TGTGCCAGCAGCCATGACCCGACAGGCCTCGTAATCTATGGCTACACCTTC. Protein: CASSHDPTGLVIYGYTF.

This clone was seen at least ten times. The V and J genes are TRBV7-2 and TRBJ2-7; TRBD1 might be the D (6 bases). CDR1 is SGHTA and CDR2 is FQGNSA in the germline V gene. The CDR3 covers 14 residues. V was cut by 2 bases and J by 2 bases, with 10 bases left in between. This CDR3 is CASSLRGLAYEQYF. CDR3 nucleotide sequence: TGTGCCAGCAGCTTAAGGGGGTTGGCCTACGAGCAGTACTTC.

The V gene is TRBV7-2, the J gene TRBJ1-2, with D maybe TRBD1 (6 bases). Germline assignment: CDR1 SGHTA and CDR2 FQGNSA. V shed 5 bases and J shed 4 bases, with 17 bases lying between them. This CDR3 has 15 amino acids. The CDR3 loop is CASSPDRSKSYGYTF. As DNA, the CDR3 is TGTGCCAGCAGCCCGGACAGAAGCAAATCCTATGGCTACACCTTC.

This clone was observed a few times. The rearrangement uses TRBV16 and TRBJ1-2; 10 positions agree with TRBD1. The CDR3 length is 13 residues. Per the germline V gene, CDR1 is KGHSY and CDR2 is FQNENV. With 5 bases clipped from V and 12 bases from J, the junction kept 9 bases outside the gene matches. CDR3 coding DNA: TGTGCCAGCAGCGAAAGAGGACAGGGGGTAAACACCTTC. Its protein is CASSERGQGVNTF.

This clone has only a few counts. This chain links TRBV5-1 with TRBJ2-5, with a tentative D call TRBD2 (5 bases). The CDR3 contains 15 residues. Looked up from germline, CDR1 is SGHRS and CDR2 is YFSETQ. The germline V and J ends were trimmed by 0 bases and 0 bases, with 9 bases remaining between them. CDR3 coding DNA: TGCGCCAGCAGCTTGGGCCAGCGGAACCAAGAGACCCAGTACTTC. Translation: CASSLGQRNQETQYF.

This clone was seen a few times. V is TRBV11-2 and J is TRBJ1-1, with TRBD1 as a possible D gene (5 bases). Germline-derived CDR1 and CDR2 are SGHAT and FQNNGV. The CDR3 has 15 residues. V was shortened by 3 bases and J by 3 bases, with 14 bases between the two germline ends. The CDR3 reads CASSFRLQGDTEAFF. CDR3 DNA sequence: TGTGCCAGCAGCTTTCGGCTTCAAGGGGACACTGAAGCTTTCTTT.

This clone came up a few times. The CDR3 sequence is CASSPPGLYNEQFF. Written as DNA, the CDR3 is TGTGCCAGCAGCCCCCCCGGACTCTACAATGAGCAGTTCTTC. J is TRBJ2-1 and V is TRBV14; D might be TRBD2 (5 bases). Germline V gene sequence: CDR1 SGHDN, CDR2 FVKESK. Trimming stripped 4 bases from V and 3 bases from J, with 10 bases between. The CDR3 is 14 residues long. Full variable domain (missing parts from reference TRBV14 and TRBJ2-1): EAGVTQFPSHSVIEKGQTVTLRCDPISGHDNLYWYRRVMGKEIKFLLHFVKESKQDESGMPNNRFLAERTGGTYSTLKVQPAELEDSGVYFCASSPPGLYNEQFFGPGTRLTVL.

This clone was seen a few times. V usage is TRBV29-1 and J usage is TRBJ2-5; maybe TRBD2 (5 bases). V lost 8 bases and J lost 5, with 9 bases in between. Germline V gene sequence: CDR1 SQVTM, CDR2 ANQGSEA. The CDR3 covers 10 residues. The CDR3 coding sequence is TGCAGCTCCCGCGGGGAGACCCAGTACTTC. Amino acid sequence: CSSRGETQYF.